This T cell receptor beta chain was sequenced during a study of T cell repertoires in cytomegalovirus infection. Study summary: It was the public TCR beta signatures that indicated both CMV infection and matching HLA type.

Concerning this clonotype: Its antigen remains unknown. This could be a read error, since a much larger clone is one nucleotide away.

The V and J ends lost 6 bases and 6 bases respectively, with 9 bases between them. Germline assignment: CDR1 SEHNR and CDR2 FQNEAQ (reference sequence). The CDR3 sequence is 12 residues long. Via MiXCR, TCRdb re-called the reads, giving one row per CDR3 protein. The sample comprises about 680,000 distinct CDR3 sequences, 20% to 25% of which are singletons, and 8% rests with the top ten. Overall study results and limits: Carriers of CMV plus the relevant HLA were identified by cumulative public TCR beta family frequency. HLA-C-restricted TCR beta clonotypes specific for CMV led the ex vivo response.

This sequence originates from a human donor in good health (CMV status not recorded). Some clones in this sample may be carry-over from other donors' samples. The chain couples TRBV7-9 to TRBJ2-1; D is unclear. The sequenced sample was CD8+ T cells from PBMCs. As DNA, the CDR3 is TGTGCCAGCAGGTTACGACTCAATGAGCAGTTCTTC. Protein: CASRLRLNEQFF.